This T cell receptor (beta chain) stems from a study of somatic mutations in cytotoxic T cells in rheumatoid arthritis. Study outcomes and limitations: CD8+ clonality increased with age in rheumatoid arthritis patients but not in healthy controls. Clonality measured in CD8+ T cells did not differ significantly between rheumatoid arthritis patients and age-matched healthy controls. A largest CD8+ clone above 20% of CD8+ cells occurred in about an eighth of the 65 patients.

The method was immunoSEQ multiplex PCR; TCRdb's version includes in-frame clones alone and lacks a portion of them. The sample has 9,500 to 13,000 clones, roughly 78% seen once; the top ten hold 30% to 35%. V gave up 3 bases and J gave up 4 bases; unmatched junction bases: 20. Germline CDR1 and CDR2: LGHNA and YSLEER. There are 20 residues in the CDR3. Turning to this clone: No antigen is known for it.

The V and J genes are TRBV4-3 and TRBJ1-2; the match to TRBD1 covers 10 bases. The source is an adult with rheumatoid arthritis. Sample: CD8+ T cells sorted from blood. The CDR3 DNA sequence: TGCGCCAGCAGCCAGGTCGTCGGGACAGGGGATGCCCTACTGGGCTATGGCTACACCTTC. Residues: CASSQVVGTGDALLGYGYTF.